Here is one TCR beta chain with its context. It lacks a known antigen. Per-base quality was not reported, and no clone a single base away is much larger than it. Relative to germline, V is 7 bases shorter and J is 0 bases shorter, with 10 bases between their ends. Counted from cysteine to phenylalanine, this CDR3 has 14 amino acids. The entry retains the CDR3 DNA only, 42 bases that are in frame from base 1. The germline V gene (reference sequence) sets CDR1 to SEHNR and CDR2 to FQNEAQ. This record belongs to a study of blood T cell repertoires in COVID-19 (dated by TCRdb to about 2020). For context, the study as a whole: Samples covering the acute and convalescent phases of COVID-19 were provided by collaborators in the United States, Italy and Spain. The prospective study material was composed of cDNA or gDNA derived from T cells, B-cell-depleted T cells, or PBMCs. Subjects who had been exposed to COVID-19, were actively infected with it, or had recovered from it provided the deeply sampled blood TCRbeta repertoires that made up the dataset. The repertoires were made available in a free public database intended to serve as a resource for research on the immune response to SARS-CoV-2. The samples were drawn from two sources: the first 160 participants of the ongoing ImmuneRACE study, and 1,000 to 1,500 subjects contributed by 6 global collaborators. The sample metadata nearly always contained a de-identified subject ID, COVID-19 status, age in years and sex. Where available, HLA class I and class II types were obtained from metadata supplied by the sample provider rather than from assay-based typing.

Each collaborating institution followed its own protocols to collect whole blood in K2EDTA tubes. For TCRbeta analysis, collaborators shipped samples in one of three forms: frozen whole blood, isolated PBMCs, or DNA extracted from either of those sample types. Summary of the overall study and its limitations: The quantity of clinical and demographic metadata differed by source and by participant and was supplied without curation.

The immunoSEQ Assay, a bias-controlled multiplex PCR, was used to amplify TCRbeta CDR3 regions from genomic DNA. As for the original processing: The number of nucleated cells in each sample was estimated from the amplification of reference gene primers within the assay. To quantify the absolute abundance of each unique TCRbeta CDR3 rearrangement, sequence reads were collapsed and filtered. For each sample, productive Simpson clonality was calculated by taking the square root of Simpson's diversity index across productive rearrangements. TCRdb holds this immuneACCESS table with in-frame rearrangements only. Some clones are missing; in checked studies, unresolved V genes explain under half, and the rest has no known cause. The V and J calls and the clone size are those of that table, but D and trimming were determined from the DNA. A total of roughly 320,000 clones appear in this sample, almost 85% of them only once. Jointly, the top ten make up about 7% of the sample.

The sequence was collected from a human donor in a cohort sampled during active COVID-19. Sample: peripheral blood. The chain employs TRBV7-9 and TRBJ2-1, with a tentative D gene TRBD1 over 5 matching bases. CDR3 sequence: CASTYRSSYNEQFF. The nucleotide sequence reads TGTGCCAGCACTTACAGGAGCTCCTACAATGAGCAGTTCTTC.